This T cell receptor beta chain was recovered during a study of blood T cell repertoires in COVID-19. Study at large: Whether acute or convalescent, the COVID-19 samples came from the United States, Italy and Spain. The analysed material was cDNA or gDNA that came from T cells, B-cell-depleted T cells, or PBMCs.

Per the original methods: Quantification of nucleated cells was approximated via reference gene primer amplification. Sequenced by immunoSEQ multiplex PCR; TCRdb stores in-frame clones only, minus some. The DNA was the basis for D and trimming; V, J and clone size are from that table. The sample consists of some 220,000 clones, 75% to 85% of them appearing once. Germline trimming cut 3 bases from V and 11 bases from J; bases unmatched to any gene: 12. CDR3 size: 15 residues. Germline lookup yields CDR1 LNHDA and CDR2 SQIVND (reference sequence). V gene TRBV19 combines with J gene TRBJ1-1, with 10 bases lining up with TRBD1. The sequence was collected from a human donor in a cohort sampled during active COVID-19. The sequenced sample consisted of peripheral blood. The CDR3, as DNA: TGTGCCAGTAGTATCCTCGGGACAGGGGTATTGTGGGCTTTCTTT. Protein sequence: CASSILGTGVLWAFF. Combining the CDR3 with reference TRBV19 and TRBJ1-1 gives the whole variable domain DGGITQSPKYLFRKEGQNVTLSCEQNLNHDAMYWYRQDPGQGLRLIYYSQIVNDFQKGDIAEGYSVSREKKESFPLTVTSAQKNPTAFYLCASSILGTGVLWAFFGQGTRLTVV.